Sequencing of this T cell receptor beta chain was carried out in a study of lymphopenia after photon versus proton radiotherapy. Points from the study as a whole: Larger post-nadir TCR diversity loss correlated inversely with survival in deceased patients. Only patients who died were analyzed for survival; proton advantage is unproven. After lymphocyte nadir, photon-treated repertoires showed oligoclonal expansion, especially CD8+ Temra. Relative stability marked proton patients; photon patients lost diversity and naive cells.

This CDR3 contains 16 residues. V dropped 7 bases and J dropped 5; count of bases not matched to a gene: 16. Germline CDR1 and CDR2: SQVTM and ANQGSEA. As concerns this clone: The antigen remains undetermined.

Assay used: immunoSEQ multiplex PCR; TCRdb lists only in-frame clones, some missing. The table has approximately 70,000 clones, roughly 87% seen once; the top ten hold 9.5% to 15%. The sequencing here drew on peripheral blood, taken from a patient treated with proton-based radiotherapy. The chain joins TRBV29-1 to TRBJ2-2; 7 bases fit TRBD1. This TCR was sampled from an older man with esophageal cancer. For the CDR3, the DNA is TGCAGCGCTAAGGCGGTTAGTGACAGGGAAACCGGGGAGCTGTTTTTT. It codes for CSAKAVSDRETGELFF.